The subject of this entry is one T cell receptor beta chain. Other DNA sequences in the sample encode the same CDR3. Libraries were prepared by immunoSEQ multiplex PCR; TCRdb keeps only in-frame clonotypes and omits some of them. The sample has about 300,000 clones; 86% are singletons. The record originates from a study of blood T cell repertoires in COVID-19. Study in general: Acute-phase and convalescent COVID-19 samples originated in the United States, Italy and Spain. Sample material is recorded as cDNA or gDNA derived from T cells, B-cell-depleted T cells, or PBMCs.

Participants, roughly 18 to 100 years old, spanned 25 or so US areas. Germline V gene sequence: CDR1 GTSNPN, CDR2 SVGIG (reference sequence). The CDR3 sequence is 10 residues long. V was cut by 4 bases and J by 3 bases, with 3 bases left in between. This sequence originates from a young man who had recovered from COVID-19. Sequenced material: PBMCs or T cells enriched from blood (not recorded which). V gene TRBV30 combines with J gene TRBJ1-1, with D hard to call. The CDR3 DNA follows: TGTGCCTGGACAGACACTGAAGCTTTCTTT. Protein sequence: CAWTDTEAFF.